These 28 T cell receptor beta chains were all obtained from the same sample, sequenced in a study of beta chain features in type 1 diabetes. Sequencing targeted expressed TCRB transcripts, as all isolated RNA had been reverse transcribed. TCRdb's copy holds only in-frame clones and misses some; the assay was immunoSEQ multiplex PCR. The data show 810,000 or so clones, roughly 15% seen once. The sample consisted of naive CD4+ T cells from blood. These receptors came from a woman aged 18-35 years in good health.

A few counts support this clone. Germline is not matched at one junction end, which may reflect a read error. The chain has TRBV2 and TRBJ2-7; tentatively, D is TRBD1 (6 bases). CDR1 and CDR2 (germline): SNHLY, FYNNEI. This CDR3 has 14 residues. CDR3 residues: CASSESRSTGPPKF. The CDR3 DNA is TGTGCCAGCAGTGAGAGTAGGAGCACAGGGCCCCCTAAATTC.

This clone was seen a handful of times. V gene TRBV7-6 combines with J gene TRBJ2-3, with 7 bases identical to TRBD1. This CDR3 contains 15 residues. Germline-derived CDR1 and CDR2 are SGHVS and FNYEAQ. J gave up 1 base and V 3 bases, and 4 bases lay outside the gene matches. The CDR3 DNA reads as TGTGCCAGCAGCTTGTTCACAGGGGGCACAGATACGCAGTATTTT. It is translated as CASSLFTGGTDTQYF.

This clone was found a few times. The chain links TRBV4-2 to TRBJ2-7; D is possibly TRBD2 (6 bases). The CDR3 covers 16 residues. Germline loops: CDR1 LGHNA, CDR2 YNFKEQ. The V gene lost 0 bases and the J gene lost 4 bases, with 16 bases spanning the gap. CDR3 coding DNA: TGTGCCAGCAGCCAAGATGAGGTGCGGGGAGGTTACGAGCAGTACTTC. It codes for CASSQDEVRGGYEQYF.

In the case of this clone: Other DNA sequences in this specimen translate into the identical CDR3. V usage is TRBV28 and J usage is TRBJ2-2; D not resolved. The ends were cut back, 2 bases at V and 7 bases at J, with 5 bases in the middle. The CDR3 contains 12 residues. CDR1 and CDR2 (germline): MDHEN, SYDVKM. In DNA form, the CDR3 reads TGTGCCAGCAGTTTAGTTTACGGGGAGCTGTTTTTT. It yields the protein CASSLVYGELFF.

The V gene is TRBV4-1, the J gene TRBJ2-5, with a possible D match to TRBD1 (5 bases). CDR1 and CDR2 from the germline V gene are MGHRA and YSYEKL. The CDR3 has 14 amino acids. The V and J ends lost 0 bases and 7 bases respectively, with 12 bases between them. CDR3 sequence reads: CASSQEGAVGTQYF. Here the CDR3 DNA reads TGCGCCAGCAGCCAAGAAGGGGCAGTCGGGACCCAGTACTTC.

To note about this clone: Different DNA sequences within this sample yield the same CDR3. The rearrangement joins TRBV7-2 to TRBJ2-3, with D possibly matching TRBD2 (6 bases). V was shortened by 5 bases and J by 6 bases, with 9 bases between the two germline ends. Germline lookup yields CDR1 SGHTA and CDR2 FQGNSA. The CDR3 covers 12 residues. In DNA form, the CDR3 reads TGTGCCAGCAGCGCAGGAGGGGATACGCAGTATTTT. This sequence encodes CASSAGGDTQYF.

This CDR3 reads CASSLTNEQYF. In nucleotides, the CDR3 is TGTGCCAGCAGCTTAACTAACGAGCAGTACTTC. This chain joins TRBV7-2 and TRBJ2-7; unclear D gene. CDR1 and CDR2 from the germline V gene are SGHTA and FQGNSA. V gave up 2 bases and J gave up 5 bases, with 4 bases separating them. The CDR3 has 11 amino acids.

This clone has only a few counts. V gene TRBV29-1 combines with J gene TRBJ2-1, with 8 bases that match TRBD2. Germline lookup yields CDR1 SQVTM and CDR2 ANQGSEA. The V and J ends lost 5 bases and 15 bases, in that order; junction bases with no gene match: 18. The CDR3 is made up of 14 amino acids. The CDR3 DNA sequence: TGCAGCGTTACTACGCCACTTCCCGGGACTAGTTCGTTCTTC. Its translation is CSVTTPLPGTSSFF.

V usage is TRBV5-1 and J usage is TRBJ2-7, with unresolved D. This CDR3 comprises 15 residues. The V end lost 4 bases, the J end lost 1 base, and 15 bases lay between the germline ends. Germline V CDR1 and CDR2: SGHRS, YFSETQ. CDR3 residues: CASSRPATGSYEQYF. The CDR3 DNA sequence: TGCGCCAGCAGCCGCCCAGCTACCGGATCCTACGAGCAGTACTTC.

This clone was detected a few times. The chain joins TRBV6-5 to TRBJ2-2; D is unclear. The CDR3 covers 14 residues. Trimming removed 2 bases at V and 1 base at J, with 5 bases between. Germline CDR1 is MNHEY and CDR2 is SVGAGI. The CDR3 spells CASSYAWNTGELFF. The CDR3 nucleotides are TGTGCCAGCAGTTACGCCTGGAACACCGGGGAGCTGTTTTTT.

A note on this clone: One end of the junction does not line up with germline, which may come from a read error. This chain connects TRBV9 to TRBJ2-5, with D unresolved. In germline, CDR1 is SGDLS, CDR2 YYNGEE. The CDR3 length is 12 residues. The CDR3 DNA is TGTGCCAGCAGCCCCCGGCAAGGGACCCAGTACTTC. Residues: CASSPRQGTQYF.

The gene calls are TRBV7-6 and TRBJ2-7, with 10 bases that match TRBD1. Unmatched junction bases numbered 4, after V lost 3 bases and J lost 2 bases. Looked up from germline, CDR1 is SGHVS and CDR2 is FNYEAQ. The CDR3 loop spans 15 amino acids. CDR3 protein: CASSFRDRGPYEQYF. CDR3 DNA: TGTGCCAGCAGCTTCCGGGACAGGGGTCCCTACGAGCAGTACTTC.

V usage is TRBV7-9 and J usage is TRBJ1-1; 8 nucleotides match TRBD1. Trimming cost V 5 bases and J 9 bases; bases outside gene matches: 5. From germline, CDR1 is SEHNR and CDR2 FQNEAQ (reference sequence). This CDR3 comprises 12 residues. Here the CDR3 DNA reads TGTGCCAGCAGCCCGCGGACAGGGCAAGCTTTCTTT. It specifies CASSPRTGQAFF.

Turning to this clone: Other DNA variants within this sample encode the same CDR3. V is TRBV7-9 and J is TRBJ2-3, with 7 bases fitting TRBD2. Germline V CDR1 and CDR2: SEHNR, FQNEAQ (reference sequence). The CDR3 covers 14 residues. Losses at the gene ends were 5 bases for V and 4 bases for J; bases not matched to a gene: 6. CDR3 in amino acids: CASSRSSGADTQYF. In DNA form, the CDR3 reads TGTGCCAGCAGCAGGTCTAGCGGCGCAGATACGCAGTATTTT. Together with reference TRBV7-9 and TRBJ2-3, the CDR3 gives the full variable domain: DTGVSQNPRHKITKRGQNVTFRCDPISEHNRLYWYRQTLGQGPEFLTYFQNEAQLEKSRLLSDRFSAERPKGSFSTLEIQRTEQGDSAMYLCASSRSSGADTQYFGPGTRLTVL.

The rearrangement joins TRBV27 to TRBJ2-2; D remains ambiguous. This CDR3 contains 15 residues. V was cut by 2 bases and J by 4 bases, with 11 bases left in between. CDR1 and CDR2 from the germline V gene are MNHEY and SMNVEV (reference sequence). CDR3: CASSLGGIGTGELFF. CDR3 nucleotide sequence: TGTGCCAGCAGTTTAGGTGGGATAGGCACCGGGGAGCTGTTTTTT.

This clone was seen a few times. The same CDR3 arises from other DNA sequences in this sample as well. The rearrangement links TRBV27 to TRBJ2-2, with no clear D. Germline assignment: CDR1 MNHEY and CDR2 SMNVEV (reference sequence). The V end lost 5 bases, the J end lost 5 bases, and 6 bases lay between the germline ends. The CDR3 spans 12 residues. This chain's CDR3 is CASSLGTGELFF. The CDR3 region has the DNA TGTGCCAGCAGTCTAGGGACCGGGGAGCTGTTTTTT.

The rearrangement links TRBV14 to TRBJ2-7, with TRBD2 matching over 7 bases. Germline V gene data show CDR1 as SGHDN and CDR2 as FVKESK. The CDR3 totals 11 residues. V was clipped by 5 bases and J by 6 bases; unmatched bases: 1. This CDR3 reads CASSAGVEQYF. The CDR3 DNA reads TGTGCCAGCAGCGCGGGGGTCGAGCAGTACTTC.

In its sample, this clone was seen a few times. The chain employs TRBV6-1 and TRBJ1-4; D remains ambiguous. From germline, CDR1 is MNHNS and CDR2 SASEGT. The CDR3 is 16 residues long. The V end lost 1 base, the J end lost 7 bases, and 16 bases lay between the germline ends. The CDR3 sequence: CASSEVGGERSEKLFF. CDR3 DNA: TGTGCCAGCAGTGAAGTTGGAGGAGAAAGGAGTGAAAAACTGTTTTTT.

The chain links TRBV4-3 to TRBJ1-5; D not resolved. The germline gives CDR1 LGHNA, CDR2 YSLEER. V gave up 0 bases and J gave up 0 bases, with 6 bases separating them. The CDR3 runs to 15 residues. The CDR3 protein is CASSQDHYSNQPQHF. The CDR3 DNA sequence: TGCGCCAGCAGCCAAGACCACTATAGCAATCAGCCCCAGCATTTT.

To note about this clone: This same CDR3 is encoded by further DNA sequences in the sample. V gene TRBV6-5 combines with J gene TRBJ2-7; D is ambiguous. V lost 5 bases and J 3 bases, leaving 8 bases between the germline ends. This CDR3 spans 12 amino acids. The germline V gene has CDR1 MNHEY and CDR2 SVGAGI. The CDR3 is CASSRGGYEQYF. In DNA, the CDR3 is TGTGCCAGCAGTCGAGGTGGCTACGAGCAGTACTTC.

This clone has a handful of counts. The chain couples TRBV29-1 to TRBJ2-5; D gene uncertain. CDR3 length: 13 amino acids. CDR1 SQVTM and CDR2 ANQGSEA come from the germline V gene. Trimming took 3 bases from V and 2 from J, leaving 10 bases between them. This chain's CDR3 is CSVDPADQETQYF. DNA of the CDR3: TGCAGCGTTGACCCGGCAGATCAAGAGACCCAGTACTTC. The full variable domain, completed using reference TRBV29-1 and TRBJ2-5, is SAVISQKPSRDICQRGTSLTIQCQVDSQVTMMFWYRQQPGQSLTLIATANQGSEATYESGFVIDKFPISRPNLTFSTLTVSNMSPEDSSIYLCSVDPADQETQYFGPGTRLLVL.

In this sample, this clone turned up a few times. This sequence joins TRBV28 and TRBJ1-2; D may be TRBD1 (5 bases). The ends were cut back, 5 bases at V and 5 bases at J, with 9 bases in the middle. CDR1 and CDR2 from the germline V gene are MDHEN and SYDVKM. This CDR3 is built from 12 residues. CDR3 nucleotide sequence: TGTGCCAGCAGTAATAGACAGTATGGCTACACCTTC. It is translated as CASSNRQYGYTF.

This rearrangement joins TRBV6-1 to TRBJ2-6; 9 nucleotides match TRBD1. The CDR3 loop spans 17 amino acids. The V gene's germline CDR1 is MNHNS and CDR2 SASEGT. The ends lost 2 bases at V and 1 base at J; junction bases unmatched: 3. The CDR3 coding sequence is TGTGCCAGCAGTGAAACAGGGGGCGCTTCTGGGGCCAACGTCCTGACTTTC. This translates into CASSETGGASGANVLTF.

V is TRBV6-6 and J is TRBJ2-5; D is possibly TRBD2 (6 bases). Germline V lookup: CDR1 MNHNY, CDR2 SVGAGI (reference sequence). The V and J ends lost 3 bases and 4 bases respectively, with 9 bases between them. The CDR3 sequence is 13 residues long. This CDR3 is CASSYRGRETQYF. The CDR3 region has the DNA TGTGCCAGCAGTTATCGGGGGAGAGAGACCCAGTACTTC.

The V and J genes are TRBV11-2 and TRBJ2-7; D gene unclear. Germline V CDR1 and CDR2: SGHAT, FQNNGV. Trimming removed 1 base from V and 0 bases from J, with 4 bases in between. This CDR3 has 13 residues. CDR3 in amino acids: CASSLVSSYEQYF. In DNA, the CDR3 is TGTGCCAGCAGCTTAGTTAGCTCCTACGAGCAGTACTTC.

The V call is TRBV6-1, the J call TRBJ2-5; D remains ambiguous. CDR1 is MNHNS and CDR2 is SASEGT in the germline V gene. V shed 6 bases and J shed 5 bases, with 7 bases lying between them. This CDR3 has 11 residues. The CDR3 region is CASSQAETQYF. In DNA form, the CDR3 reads TGTGCCAGCAGCCAGGCGGAGACCCAGTACTTC.

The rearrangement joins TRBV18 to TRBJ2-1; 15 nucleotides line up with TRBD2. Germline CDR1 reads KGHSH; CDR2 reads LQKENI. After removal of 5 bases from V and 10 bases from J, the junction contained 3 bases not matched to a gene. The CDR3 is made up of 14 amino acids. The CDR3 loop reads CASSRTSGRGEQFF. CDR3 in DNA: TGTGCCAGCTCAAGGACTAGCGGGAGGGGAGAGCAGTTCTTC.

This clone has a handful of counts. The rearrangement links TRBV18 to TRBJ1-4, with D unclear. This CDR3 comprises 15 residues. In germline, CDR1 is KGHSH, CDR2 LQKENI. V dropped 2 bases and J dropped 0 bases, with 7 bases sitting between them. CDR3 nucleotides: TGTGCCAGCTCACCAATCGGGGCAACTAATGAAAAACTGTTTTTT. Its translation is CASSPIGATNEKLFF.